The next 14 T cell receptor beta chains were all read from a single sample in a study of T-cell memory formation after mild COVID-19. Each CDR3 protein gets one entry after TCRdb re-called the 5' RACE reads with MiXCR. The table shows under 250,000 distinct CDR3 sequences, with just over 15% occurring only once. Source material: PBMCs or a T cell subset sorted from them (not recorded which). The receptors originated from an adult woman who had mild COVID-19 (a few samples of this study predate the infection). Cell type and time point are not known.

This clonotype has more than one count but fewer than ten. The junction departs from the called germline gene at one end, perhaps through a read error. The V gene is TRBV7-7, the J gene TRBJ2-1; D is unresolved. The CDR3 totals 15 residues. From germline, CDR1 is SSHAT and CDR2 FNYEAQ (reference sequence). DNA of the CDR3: TGTGCTAGCAGCCAAGACTCTCACTCCTACAATGAGCAGTTCTTC. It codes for CASSQDSHSYNEQFF.

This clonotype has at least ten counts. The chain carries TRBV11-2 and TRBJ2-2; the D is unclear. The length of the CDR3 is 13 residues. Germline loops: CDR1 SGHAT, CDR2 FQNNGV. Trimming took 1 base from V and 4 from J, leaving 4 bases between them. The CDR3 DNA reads TGTGCCAGCAGCTTAGCTGGCACCGGGGAGCTGTTTTTT. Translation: CASSLAGTGELFF.

CDR3 bases: TGTGCCAGTAGTACCTCCTGGGGGGACACTGAAGCTTTCTTT. Encoded protein: CASSTSWGDTEAFF. V gene TRBV19 combines with J gene TRBJ1-1; D may be TRBD1 (5 bases). Per the germline V gene, CDR1 is LNHDA and CDR2 is SQIVND (reference sequence). V lost 4 bases, J lost 3 bases, and 12 bases lay in between. This CDR3 spans 14 amino acids. The full variable domain, its missing parts supplied by reference TRBV19 and TRBJ1-1, is DGGITQSPKYLFRKEGQNVTLSCEQNLNHDAMYWYRQDPGQGLRLIYYSQIVNDFQKGDIAEGYSVSREKKESFPLTVTSAQKNPTAFYLCASSTSWGDTEAFFGQGTRLTVV.

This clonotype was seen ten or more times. The CDR3 DNA is TGTGCCAGCAGTTTCTCGGACAGGGCTTCCTACGAGCAGTACTTC. Translation gives CASSFSDRASYEQYF. The chain employs TRBV12-3 or TRBV12-4 and TRBJ2-7; 8 bases agree with TRBD1. The ends lost 3 bases at V and 1 base at J; junction bases unmatched: 5. The CDR3 length is 15 residues.

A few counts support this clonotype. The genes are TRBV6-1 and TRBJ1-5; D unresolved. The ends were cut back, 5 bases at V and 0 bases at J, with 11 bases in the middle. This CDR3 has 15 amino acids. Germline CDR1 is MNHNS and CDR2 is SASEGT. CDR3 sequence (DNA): TGTGCCAGCAGTTTGCATGCCTATAGCAATCAGCCCCAGCATTTT. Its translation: CASSLHAYSNQPQHF.

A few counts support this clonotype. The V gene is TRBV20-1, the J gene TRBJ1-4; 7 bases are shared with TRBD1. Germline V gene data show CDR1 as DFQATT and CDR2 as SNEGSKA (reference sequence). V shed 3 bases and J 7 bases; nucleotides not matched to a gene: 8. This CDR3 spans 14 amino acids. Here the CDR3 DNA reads TGCAGTGCTAGTGCCGGGACAGCCCTTGAAAAACTGTTTTTT. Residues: CSASAGTALEKLFF.

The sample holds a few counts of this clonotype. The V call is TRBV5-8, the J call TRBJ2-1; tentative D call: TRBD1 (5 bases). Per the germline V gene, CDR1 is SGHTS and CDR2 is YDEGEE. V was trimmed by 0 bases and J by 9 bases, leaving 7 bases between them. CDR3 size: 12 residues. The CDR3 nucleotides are TGTGCCAGCAGCTTGGAGGGGCGTGAGCAGTTCTTC. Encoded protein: CASSLEGREQFF.

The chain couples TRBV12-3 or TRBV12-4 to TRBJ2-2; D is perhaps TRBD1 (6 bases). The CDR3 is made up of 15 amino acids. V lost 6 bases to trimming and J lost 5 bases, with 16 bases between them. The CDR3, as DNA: TGTGCCAGCAGGCCTACAGGGTTCTCGACCGGGGAGCTGTTTTTT. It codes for CASRPTGFSTGELFF.

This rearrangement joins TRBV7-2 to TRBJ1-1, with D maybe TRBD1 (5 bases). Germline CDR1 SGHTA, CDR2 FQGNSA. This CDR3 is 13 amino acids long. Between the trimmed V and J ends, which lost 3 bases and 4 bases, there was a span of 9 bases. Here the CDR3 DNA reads TGTGCCAGCAGCTTTGGGGCGTCCACTGAAGCTTTCTTT. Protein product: CASSFGASTEAFF.

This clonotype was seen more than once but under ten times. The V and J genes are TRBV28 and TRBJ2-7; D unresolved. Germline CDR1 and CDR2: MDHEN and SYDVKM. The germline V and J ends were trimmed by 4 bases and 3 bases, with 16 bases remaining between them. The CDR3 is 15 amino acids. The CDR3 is CASSSAGGFYYEQYF. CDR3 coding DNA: TGTGCCAGCAGTTCCGCCGGTGGGTTTTACTACGAGCAGTACTTC.

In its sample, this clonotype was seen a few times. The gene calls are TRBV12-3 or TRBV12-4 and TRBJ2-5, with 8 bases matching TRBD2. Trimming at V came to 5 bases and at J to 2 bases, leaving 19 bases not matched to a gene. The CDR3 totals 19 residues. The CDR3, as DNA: TGTGCCAGCAGTCGACGTAGAGGGGAGATAGCGGGAATTCAAGAGACCCAGTACTTC. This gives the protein CASSRRRGEIAGIQETQYF.

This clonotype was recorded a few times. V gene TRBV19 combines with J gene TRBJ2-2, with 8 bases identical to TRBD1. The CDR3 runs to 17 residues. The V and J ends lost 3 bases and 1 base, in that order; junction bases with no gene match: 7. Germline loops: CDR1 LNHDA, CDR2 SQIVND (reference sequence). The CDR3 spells CASSMGAGGRNTGELFF. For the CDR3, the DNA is TGTGCCAGTAGTATGGGTGCAGGGGGCAGGAACACCGGGGAGCTGTTTTTT.

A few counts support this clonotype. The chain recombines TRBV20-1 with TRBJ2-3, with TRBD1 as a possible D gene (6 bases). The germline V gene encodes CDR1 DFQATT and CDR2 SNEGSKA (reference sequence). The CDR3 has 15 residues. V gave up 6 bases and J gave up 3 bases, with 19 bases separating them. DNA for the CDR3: TGCAGTGCCAGTGGGGGCCCTGGGACAACAGATACGCAGTATTTT. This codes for CSASGGPGTTDTQYF.

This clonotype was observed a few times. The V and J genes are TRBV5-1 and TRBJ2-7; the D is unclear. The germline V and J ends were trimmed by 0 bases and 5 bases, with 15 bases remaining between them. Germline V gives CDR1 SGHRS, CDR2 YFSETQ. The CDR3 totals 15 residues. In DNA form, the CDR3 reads TGCGCCAGCAGCTTGGCCGGTCGGCAGACCCACGAGCAGTACTTC. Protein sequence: CASSLAGRQTHEQYF.